This T cell receptor (beta chain) was recovered during a study of blood T cell repertoires in COVID-19. Looking at the study overall: PBMCs, B-cell-depleted T cells, or T cells provided the cDNA or gDNA that made up the material.

Libraries were prepared by immunoSEQ multiplex PCR; TCRdb keeps only in-frame clonotypes and omits some of them. The sample has around 620,000 clones; about nine tenths are singletons. CDR1 SGHDT and CDR2 YYEEEE come from the germline V gene. Deletions cut 0 bases from V and 4 bases from J, with 16 bases between. CDR3 length: 16 amino acids. The clonotype comes from a woman younger than 35 with acute or convalescent COVID-19. Material for sequencing was peripheral blood. The chain couples TRBV5-6 to TRBJ1-2, with a tentative D call TRBD1 (6 bases). In DNA form, the CDR3 reads TGTGCCAGCAGCTTGGGGGGGACACTAACGGGCTATGGCTACACCTTC. Its protein is CASSLGGTLTGYGYTF.